A single sample gave rise to the 8 T cell receptor beta chains below, sequenced in a study of blood T cell repertoires in COVID-19. Method: immunoSEQ multiplex PCR; TCRdb's copy keeps in-frame clones and lacks some. The repertoire holds 400,000 to 550,000 clones, with around 90% as singletons. The sample comprised PBMCs or T cells enriched from blood (not recorded which). All receptors derive from a woman younger than 30 with acute COVID-19.

With regard to this clone: Other DNA sequences from this sample encode an identical CDR3 as well. This chain connects TRBV28 to TRBJ2-2, with D possibly matching TRBD2 (6 bases). V lost 3 bases and J 2 bases, leaving 10 bases between the germline ends. Germline V gene sequence: CDR1 MDHEN, CDR2 SYDVKM. CDR3 length equals 15 residues. CDR3 nucleotides: TGTGCCAGCAGTTTGGGGACTCGAAACACCGGGGAGCTGTTTTTT. This sequence encodes CASSLGTRNTGELFF.

V and J are TRBV24-1 and TRBJ2-1; 9 nucleotides match TRBD1. V lost 5 bases to trimming and J lost 6 bases; unmatched junction nucleotides: 7. The germline V gene encodes CDR1 KGHDR and CDR2 SFDVKD. This CDR3 region has 15 residues. This CDR3 reads CATSVRTGAANEQFF. CDR3 nucleotide sequence: TGTGCCACCAGTGTTCGGACAGGGGCCGCCAATGAGCAGTTCTTC.

This chain connects TRBV5-6 to TRBJ2-3; 7 bases are a match to TRBD2. The ends lost 3 bases at V and 9 bases at J; junction bases unmatched: 10. This CDR3 region has 14 residues. Germline lookup yields CDR1 SGHDT and CDR2 YYEEEE. The CDR3 loop is CASSSGLTRGTQYF. The DNA of the CDR3 is TGTGCCAGCAGCTCGGGACTAACCCGCGGAACGCAGTATTTT. The full variable domain, its missing parts supplied by reference TRBV5-6 and TRBJ2-3, is DAGVTQSPTHLIKTRGQQVTLRCSPKSGHDTVSWYQQALGQGPQFIFQYYEEEERQRGNFPDRFSGHQFPNYSSELNVNALLLGDSALYLCASSSGLTRGTQYFGPGTRLTVL.

The chain joins TRBV3-1 (or the pseudogene TRBV3-2) to TRBJ1-5; D may be TRBD1 (5 bases). This CDR3 has 16 amino acids. Germline V gene sequence: CDR1 LGHDT, CDR2 YNNKEL (reference sequence). Trimming shortened V by 0 bases and J by 1 base, and 10 bases separated the two germline ends. The CDR3 region is CASSQDGGVSNQPQHF. The CDR3 DNA sequence: TGTGCCAGCAGCCAAGATGGGGGGGTCAGCAATCAGCCCCAGCATTTT.

The gene calls are TRBV30 and TRBJ1-6; 9 bases match TRBD1. Unmatched junction bases numbered 13, after V lost 3 bases and J lost 13 bases. CDR3 length: 15 amino acids. The germline V gene encodes CDR1 GTSNPN and CDR2 SVGIG (reference sequence). The CDR3 DNA follows: TGTGCCTGGAGGGGGGACAGGGCCTCCGGGGGCCCCCTCCACTTT. The encoded protein is CAWRGDRASGGPLHF.

V gene TRBV19 combines with J gene TRBJ1-4; D unresolved. Germline lookup yields CDR1 LNHDA and CDR2 SQIVND (reference sequence). This CDR3 is built from 15 residues. The V end lost 4 bases, the J end lost 0 bases, and 9 bases lay between the germline ends. The CDR3 bases are TGTGCCAGTAGTACCCTCGGAGCAACTAATGAAAAACTGTTTTTT. Protein product: CASSTLGATNEKLFF. The full variable domain, rest sourced from reference TRBV19 and TRBJ1-4, is DGGITQSPKYLFRKEGQNVTLSCEQNLNHDAMYWYRQDPGQGLRLIYYSQIVNDFQKGDIAEGYSVSREKKESFPLTVTSAQKNPTAFYLCASSTLGATNEKLFFGSGTQLSVL.

The genes are TRBV30 and TRBJ1-5; TRBD1 aligns across 7 bases. Germline V gene lookup returns CDR1 GTSNPN and CDR2 SVGIG (reference sequence). V was pared by 2 bases and J by 5 bases, with 3 bases of the junction left unmatched. The CDR3 has 13 amino acids. CDR3 nucleotides: TGTGCCTGGAGTTTCACAGGGGATCAGCCCCAGCATTTT. Amino acids: CAWSFTGDQPQHF.

The chain employs TRBV2 and TRBJ2-5; the match to TRBD2 covers 11 bases. Germline V CDR1 and CDR2: SNHLY, FYNNEI. The trim removed 9 bases at V and 5 bases at J, leaving 8 bases unmatched. The CDR3 loop spans 14 amino acids. The DNA of the CDR3 is TGTGCCAGTACTACTAGCGGGAGTGAGGAGACCCAGTACTTC. It codes for CASTTSGSEETQYF.